This record looks at one TCR beta chain sequence and its context. The data were obtained in a study of shared clonotypes between healthy human individuals. An assay was performed, and its level was deep. The unsorted PBMC replicate PCRs were performed with around 310 ng DNA, tens of thousands of T cell genomes. Data came from immunoSEQ multiplex PCR; TCRdb stores just in-frame clones and leaves some out. Found here are some 490,000 clones, 81% of them singletons; the top ten hold roughly 13%. Sample: PBMCs. This sequence was found in a woman in her 40s in good health. Some clones in this sample may be carry-over from other donors' samples.

CDR3 protein: CASSGSYNEQFF. The DNA of the CDR3 is TGTGCCAGCTCCGGGAGCTACAATGAGCAGTTCTTC. The chain employs TRBV28 and TRBJ2-1, with a weak D call TRBD2 (6 bases). CDR3 size: 12 residues. V was pared by 8 bases and J by 3 bases, with 8 bases between. In germline, CDR1 is MDHEN, CDR2 SYDVKM. The full variable domain, in which reference TRBV28 and TRBJ2-1 provide the parts outside the CDR3, is DVKVTQSSRYLVKRTGEKVFLECVQDMDHENMFWYRQDPGLGLRLIYFSYDVKMKEKGDIPEGYSVSREKKERFSLILESASTNQTSMYLCASSGSYNEQFFGPGTRLTVL.